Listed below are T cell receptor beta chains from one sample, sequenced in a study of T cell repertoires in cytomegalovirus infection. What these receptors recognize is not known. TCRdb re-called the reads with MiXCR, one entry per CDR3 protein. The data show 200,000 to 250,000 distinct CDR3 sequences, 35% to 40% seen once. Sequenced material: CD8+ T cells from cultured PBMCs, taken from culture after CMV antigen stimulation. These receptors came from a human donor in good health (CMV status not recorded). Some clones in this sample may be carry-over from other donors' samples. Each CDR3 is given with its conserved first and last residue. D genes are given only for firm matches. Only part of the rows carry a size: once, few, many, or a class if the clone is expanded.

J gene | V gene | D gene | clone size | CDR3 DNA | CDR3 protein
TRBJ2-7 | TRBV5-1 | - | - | TGCGCCAGCAGCCTCGCAGGGGATGCCTACGAGCAGTACTTC | CASSLAGDAYEQYF
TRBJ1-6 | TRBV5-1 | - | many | TGCGCCAGCAGCTTGGATTTCCCAGGGAGCTCCTATAATTCACCCCTCCACTTT | CASSLDFPGSSYNSPLHF
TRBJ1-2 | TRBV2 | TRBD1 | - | TGTGCCAGCAAAGGGGGCTACTATGGCTACACCTTC | CASKGGYYGYTF
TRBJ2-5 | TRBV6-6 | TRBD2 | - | TGTGCCAGCAGCCTCCCCGGGGGGGGTCCCGGGGAGACCCAGTACTTC | CASSLPGGGPGETQYF
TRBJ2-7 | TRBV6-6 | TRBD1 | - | TGTGCCAGCAGTTACGGGACAGGGAGCAACGAGCAGTACTTC | CASSYGTGSNEQYF
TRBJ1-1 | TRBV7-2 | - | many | TGTGCCAGCAGCTTAGGCATGTTCTTCAGGGGCATATATACTGAAGCTTTCTTT | CASSLGMFFRGIYTEAFF
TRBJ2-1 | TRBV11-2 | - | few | TGTGCCAGCAGCTTAAGGAGGGACGGTGCAGATGAGCAGTTCTTC | CASSLRRDGADEQFF
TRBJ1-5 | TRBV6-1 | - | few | TGTGCCAGCAGTGAAGCGCTTCGGGCAGGGGGCAATCAGCCCCAGCATTTT | CASSEALRAGGNQPQHF
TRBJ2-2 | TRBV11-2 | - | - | TGTGCCAGCAGCTTAGGACGTGTCGGGGAGCTGTTTTTT | CASSLGRVGELFF
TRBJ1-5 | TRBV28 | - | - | TGTGCCAGCAGTTTCGGACCGCTATCCCGATTCGGCAATCAGCCCCAGCATTTT | CASSFGPLSRFGNQPQHF
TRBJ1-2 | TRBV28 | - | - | TGTGCCAGCAGTTCCCAGACGGAATCCTATGGCTACACCTTC | CASSSQTESYGYTF
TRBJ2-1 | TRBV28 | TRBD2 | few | TGTGCCAGCACCGGGGAGCTAGCGGGCCTCTCCTACAATGAGCAGTTCTTC | CASTGELAGLSYNEQFF